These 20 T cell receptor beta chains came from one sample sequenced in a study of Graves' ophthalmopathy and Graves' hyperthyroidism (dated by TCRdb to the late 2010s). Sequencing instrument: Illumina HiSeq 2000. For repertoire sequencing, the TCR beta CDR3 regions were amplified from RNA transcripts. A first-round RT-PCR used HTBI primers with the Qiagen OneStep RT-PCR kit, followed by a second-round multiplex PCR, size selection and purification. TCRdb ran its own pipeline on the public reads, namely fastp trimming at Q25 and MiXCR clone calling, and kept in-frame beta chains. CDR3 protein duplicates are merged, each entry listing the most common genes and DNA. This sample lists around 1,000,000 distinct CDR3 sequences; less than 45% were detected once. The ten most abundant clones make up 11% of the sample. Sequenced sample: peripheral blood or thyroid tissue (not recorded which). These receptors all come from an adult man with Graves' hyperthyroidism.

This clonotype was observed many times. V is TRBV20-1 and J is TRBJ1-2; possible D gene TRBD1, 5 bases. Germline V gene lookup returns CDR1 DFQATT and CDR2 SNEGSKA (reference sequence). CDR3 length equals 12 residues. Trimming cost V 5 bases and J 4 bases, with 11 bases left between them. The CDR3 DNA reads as TGCAGTGCTCCGGGGGGGGGCTATGGCTACACCTTC. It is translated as CSAPGGGYGYTF.

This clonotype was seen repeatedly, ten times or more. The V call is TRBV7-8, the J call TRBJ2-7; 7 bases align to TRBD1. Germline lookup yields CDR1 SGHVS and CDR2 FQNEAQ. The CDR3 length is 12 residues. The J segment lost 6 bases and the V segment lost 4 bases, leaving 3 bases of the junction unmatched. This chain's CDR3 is CASSSTGVEQYF. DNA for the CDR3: TGTGCCAGCAGCTCAACAGGGGTCGAGCAGTACTTC.

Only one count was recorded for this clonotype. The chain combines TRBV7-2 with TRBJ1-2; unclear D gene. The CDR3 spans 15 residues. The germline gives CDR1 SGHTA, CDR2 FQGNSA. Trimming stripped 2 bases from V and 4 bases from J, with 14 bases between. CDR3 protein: CASSLTGDVFYGYTF. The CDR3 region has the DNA TGTGCCAGCAGCTTAACCGGGGATGTGTTCTATGGCTACACCTTC.

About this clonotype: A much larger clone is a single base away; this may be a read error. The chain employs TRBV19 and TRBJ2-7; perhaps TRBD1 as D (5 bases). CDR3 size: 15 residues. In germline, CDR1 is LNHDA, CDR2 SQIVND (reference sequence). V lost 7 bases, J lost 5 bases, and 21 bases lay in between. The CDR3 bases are TGTGCCAGTAAAATGGGGCCAGGGCGGTCCCACGAGCAGTACTTC. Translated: CASKMGPGRSHEQYF.

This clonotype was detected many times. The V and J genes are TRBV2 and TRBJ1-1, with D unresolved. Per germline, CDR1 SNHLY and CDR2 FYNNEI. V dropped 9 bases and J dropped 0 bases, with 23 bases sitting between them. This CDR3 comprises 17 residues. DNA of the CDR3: TGTGCCAGTCAGTATGAGGATATGATTTCCCTGAACACTGAAGCTTTCTTT. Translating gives CASQYEDMISLNTEAFF.

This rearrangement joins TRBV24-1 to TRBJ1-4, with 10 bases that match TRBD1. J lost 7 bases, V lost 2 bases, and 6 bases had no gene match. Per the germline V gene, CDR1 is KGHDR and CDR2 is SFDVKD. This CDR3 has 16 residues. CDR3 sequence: CATSDWGTGDVEKLFF. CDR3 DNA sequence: TGTGCCACCAGTGATTGGGGGACAGGGGATGTTGAAAAACTGTTTTTT.

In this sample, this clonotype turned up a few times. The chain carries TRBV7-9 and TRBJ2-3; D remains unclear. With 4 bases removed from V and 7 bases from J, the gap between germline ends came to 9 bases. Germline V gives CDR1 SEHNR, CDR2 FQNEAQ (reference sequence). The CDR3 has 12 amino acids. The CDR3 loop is CASSSPPNTQYF. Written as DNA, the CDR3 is TGTGCCAGCAGCTCGCCCCCGAATACGCAGTATTTT. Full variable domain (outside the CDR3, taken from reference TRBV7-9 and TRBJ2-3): DTGVSQNPRHKITKRGQNVTFRCDPISEHNRLYWYRQTLGQGPEFLTYFQNEAQLEKSRLLSDRFSAERPKGSFSTLEIQRTEQGDSAMYLCASSSPPNTQYFGPGTRLTVL.

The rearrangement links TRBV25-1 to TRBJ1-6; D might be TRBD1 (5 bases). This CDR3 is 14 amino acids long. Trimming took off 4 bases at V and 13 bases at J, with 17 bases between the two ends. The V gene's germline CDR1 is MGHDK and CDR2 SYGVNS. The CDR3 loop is CASSALQGLAPLHF. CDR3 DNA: TGTGCCAGCAGTGCTCTCCAGGGCCTCGCGCCCCTCCACTTT. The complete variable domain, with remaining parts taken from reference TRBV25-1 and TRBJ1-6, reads EADIYQTPRYLVIGTGKKITLECSQTMGHDKMYWYQQDPGMELHLIHYSYGVNSTEKGDLSSESTVSRIRTEHFPLTLESARPSHTSQYLCASSALQGLAPLHFGNGTRLTVT.

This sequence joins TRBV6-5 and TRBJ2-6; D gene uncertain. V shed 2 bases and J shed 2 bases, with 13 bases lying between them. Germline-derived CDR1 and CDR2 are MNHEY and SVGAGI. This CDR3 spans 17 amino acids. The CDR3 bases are TGTGCCAGCAGTTACGCCGATTGGGCGACTGGGGCCAACGTCCTGACTTTC. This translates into CASSYADWATGANVLTF.

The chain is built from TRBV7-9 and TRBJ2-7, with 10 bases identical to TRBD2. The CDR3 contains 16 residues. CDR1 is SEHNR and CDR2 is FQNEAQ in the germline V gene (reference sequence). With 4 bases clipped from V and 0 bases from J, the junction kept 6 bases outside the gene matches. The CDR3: CASSSRSSGSSYEQYF. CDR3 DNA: TGTGCCAGCAGCTCTCGGTCTAGCGGGAGCTCCTACGAGCAGTACTTC.

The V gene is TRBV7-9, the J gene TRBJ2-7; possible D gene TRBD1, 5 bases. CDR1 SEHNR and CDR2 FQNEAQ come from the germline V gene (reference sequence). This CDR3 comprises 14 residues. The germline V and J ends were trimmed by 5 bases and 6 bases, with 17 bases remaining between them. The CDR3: CASSLENQGSEQYF. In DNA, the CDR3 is TGTGCCAGCAGCCTCGAGAATCAGGGATCCGAGCAGTACTTC.

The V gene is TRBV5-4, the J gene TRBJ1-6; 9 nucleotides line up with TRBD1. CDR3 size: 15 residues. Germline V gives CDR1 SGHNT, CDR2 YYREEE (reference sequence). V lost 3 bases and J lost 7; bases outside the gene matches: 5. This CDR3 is CASSSGDRDNSPLHF. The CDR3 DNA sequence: TGTGCCAGCAGCTCCGGGGACAGGGACAATTCACCCCTCCACTTT.

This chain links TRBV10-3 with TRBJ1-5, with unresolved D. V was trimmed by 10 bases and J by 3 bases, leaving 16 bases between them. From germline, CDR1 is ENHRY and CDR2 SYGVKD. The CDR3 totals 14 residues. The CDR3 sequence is CASSGRASNQPQHF. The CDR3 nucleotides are TGTGCCAGCAGCGGCAGAGCTTCCAATCAGCCCCAGCATTTT.

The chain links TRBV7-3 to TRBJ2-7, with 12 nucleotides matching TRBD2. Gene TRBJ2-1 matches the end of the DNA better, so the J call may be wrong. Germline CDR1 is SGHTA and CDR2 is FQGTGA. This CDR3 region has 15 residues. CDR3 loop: CASRLLAGGPGEQFF. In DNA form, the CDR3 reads TGTGCCAGCAGGTTACTAGCGGGAGGCCCCGGCGAGCAGTTCTTC.

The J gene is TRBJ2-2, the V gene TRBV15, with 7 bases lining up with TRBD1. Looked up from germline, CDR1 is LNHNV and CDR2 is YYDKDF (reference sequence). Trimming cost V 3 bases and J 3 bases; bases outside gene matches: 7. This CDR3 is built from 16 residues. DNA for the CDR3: TGTGCCACCAGCAGGGTAGGGGGCGCCCACACCGGGGAGCTGTTTTTT. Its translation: CATSRVGGAHTGELFF.

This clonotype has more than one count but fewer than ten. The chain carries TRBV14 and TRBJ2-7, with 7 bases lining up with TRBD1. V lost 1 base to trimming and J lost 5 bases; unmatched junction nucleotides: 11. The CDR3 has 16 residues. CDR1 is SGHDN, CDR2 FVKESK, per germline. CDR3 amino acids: CASSQGEFRGLNEQYF. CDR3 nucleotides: TGTGCCAGCAGCCAAGGAGAGTTCAGGGGGTTAAACGAGCAGTACTTC.

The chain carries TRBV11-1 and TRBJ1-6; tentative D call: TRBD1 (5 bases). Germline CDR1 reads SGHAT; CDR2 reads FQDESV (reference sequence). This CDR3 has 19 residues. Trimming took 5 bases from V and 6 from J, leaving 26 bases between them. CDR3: CASSLINGRPGLGNSPLHF. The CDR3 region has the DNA TGTGCCAGCAGCCTTATAAATGGTCGACCGGGACTGGGTAATTCACCCCTCCACTTT.

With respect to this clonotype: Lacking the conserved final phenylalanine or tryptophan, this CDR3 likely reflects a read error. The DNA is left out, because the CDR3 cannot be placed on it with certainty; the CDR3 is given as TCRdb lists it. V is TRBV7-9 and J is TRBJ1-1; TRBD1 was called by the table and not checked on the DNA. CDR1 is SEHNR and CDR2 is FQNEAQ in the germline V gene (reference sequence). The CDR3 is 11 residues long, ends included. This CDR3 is CASSLGQGSFY.

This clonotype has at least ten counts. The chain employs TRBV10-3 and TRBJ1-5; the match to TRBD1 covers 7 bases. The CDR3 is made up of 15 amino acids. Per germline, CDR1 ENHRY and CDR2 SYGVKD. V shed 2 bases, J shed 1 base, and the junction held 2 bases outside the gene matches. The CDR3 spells CAISERGQSNQPQHF. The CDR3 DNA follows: TGTGCCATCAGTGAGAGGGGACAGAGCAATCAGCCCCAGCATTTT.

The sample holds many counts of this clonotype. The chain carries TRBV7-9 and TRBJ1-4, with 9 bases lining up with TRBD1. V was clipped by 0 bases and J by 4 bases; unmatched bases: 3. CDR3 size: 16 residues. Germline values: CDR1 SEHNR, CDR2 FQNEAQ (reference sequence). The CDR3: CASSLAGTGFNEKLFF. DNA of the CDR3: TGTGCCAGCAGCTTAGCCGGGACAGGGTTTAATGAAAAACTGTTTTTT.